The TCR beta chain under discussion was sequenced for a study of response to subunit inactivated influenza vaccine. This clonotype was counted only a few times. CDR1 is SGHRS, CDR2 YFSETQ, per germline. The CDR3 has 15 amino acids. Trimming left V 2 bases short and J 5 bases short, with 11 bases between. One entry per CDR3 protein results from TCRdb running MiXCR on the RT-PCR reads. The table has 710,000 or so distinct CDR3 sequences, approximately 15% seen once. This sequence originates from a man aged 50-59 years who received an inactivated influenza vaccine. The chain combines TRBV5-1 with TRBJ1-6; the D is unclear. Sequencing used PBMCs from blood, obtained roughly 12 days after vaccination. In DNA, the CDR3 is TGCGCCAGCAGCTTCGACAAAAACAATAATTCACCCCTCCACTTT. The encoded protein is CASSFDKNNNSPLHF.